This T cell receptor (beta chain) originates from a study of vaccination effects on CD4 cells after COVID-19. As for the study in general: Samples collected post-vaccine were obtained a median of 72 days after the second dose. General study points: Relatively few convalescent patients took part in the study, which had no early post-infection timepoints.

This clone was counted between two and nine times. Antigen unknown. Sequencing was preceded by expansion of antigen-specific CD4+ T cells with viral peptide pools in the ViraFEST assay. Following an approximately 11-day culture, CD4+ T cells were purified. Subjects were given two BNT162b2 or mRNA-1273 vaccine doses. People in the vaccine group had not been infected with SARS-CoV-2 before, and their nucleocapsid antibodies were negative. Profiled with immunoSEQ multiplex PCR; TCRdb holds only in-frame clones, not every one. The table shows 25,000 to 30,000 clones, with roughly 76% occurring only once. Per germline, CDR1 SGHTA and CDR2 FQGTGA. The CDR3 has 17 amino acids. Trimming took 5 bases from V and 0 from J, leaving 17 bases between them.

Sequenced material: CD4+ T cells from PBMCs cultured with SARS-CoV-2 spike peptides, taken after COVID-19 vaccination. The TCR was taken from a human donor who received a COVID-19 vaccine. Some clones in this sample may be carry-over from other donors' samples. This sequence joins TRBV7-3 and TRBJ2-1, with D possibly matching TRBD2 (6 bases). In DNA, the CDR3 is TGTGCCAGCAGCCCGGGTCGGGGACTGAGCTCCTACAATGAGCAGTTCTTC. Translating gives CASSPGRGLSSYNEQFF.